These T cell receptor beta chains were read from a single sample in a study of shared clonotypes between healthy human individuals. Clones were sequenced by immunoSEQ multiplex PCR, and TCRdb holds only the in-frame ones, with some missing. The repertoire holds roughly 1,800,000 clones, with about 95% as singletons. Material: naive CD8+ T cells sorted from blood. Receptor source: a man aged 18 to 30 in good health. CDR3s include the opening cysteine and the closing phenylalanine or tryptophan. A D gene is named only where the DNA matches it firmly.

d_call: TRBD2; v_call: TRBV9; cdr3_aa: CASSVGAGGADTQYF
d_call: -; v_call: TRBV6-5; cdr3_aa: CASSYSRVGETQYF
d_call: -; v_call: TRBV7-8; cdr3_aa: CASSLAQGGTEAFF
d_call: TRBD1; v_call: TRBV4-1; cdr3_aa: CASSQDGEGTGSADTQYF
d_call: TRBD2; v_call: TRBV5-6; cdr3_aa: CASSFPGGGMETQYF
d_call: -; v_call: TRBV28; cdr3_aa: CASSLLLVPTGELFF
d_call: -; v_call: TRBV2; cdr3_aa: CASNPGPRSETQYF
d_call: TRBD1; v_call: TRBV9; cdr3_aa: CASSEIDRALFSGNTIYF
d_call: TRBD1; v_call: TRBV10-3; cdr3_aa: CAIRRGQGTNTEAFF
d_call: TRBD2; v_call: TRBV28; cdr3_aa: CASSSLAGFPREQYF
d_call: TRBD1; v_call: TRBV15; cdr3_aa: CAIGTGLTYEQYF
d_call: -; v_call: TRBV6-1; cdr3_aa: CASSDWDQPQHF
d_call: TRBD1; v_call: TRBV11-2; cdr3_aa: CASSLEGQGVNEQFF
d_call: -; v_call: TRBV28; cdr3_aa: CASSSTSGNYNEQFF
d_call: -; v_call: TRBV27; cdr3_aa: CASSLGAGTLTYEQYF
d_call: TRBD2; v_call: TRBV9; cdr3_aa: CASSTPLAGGSGYSYNEQFF
d_call: TRBD1; v_call: TRBV7-8; cdr3_aa: CASSPRTGINEKLFF
d_call: TRBD1; v_call: TRBV11-3; cdr3_aa: CASIISGTGYNSPLHF
d_call: TRBD2; v_call: TRBV7-2; cdr3_aa: CATGGSTDTQYF
d_call: -; v_call: TRBV6-1; cdr3_aa: CASRGGRHFTEAFF
d_call: TRBD2; v_call: TRBV9; cdr3_aa: CASSVALSGGWETQYF
d_call: -; v_call: TRBV7-9; cdr3_aa: CASSHNEKLFF
d_call: TRBD1; v_call: TRBV9; cdr3_aa: CASDRGNEQFF
d_call: TRBD2; v_call: TRBV5-1; cdr3_aa: CASSLGWGLAGETQYF
d_call: -; v_call: TRBV9; cdr3_aa: CASSVGTPTYEQYF
d_call: TRBD1; v_call: TRBV2; cdr3_aa: CASGDRDETQYF
d_call: TRBD2; v_call: TRBV5-5; cdr3_aa: CASSLGLVSEQYF
d_call: -; v_call: TRBV4-1; cdr3_aa: CASSPLLSGQGSYEQYF
d_call: TRBD2; v_call: TRBV4-2; cdr3_aa: CASSQESTSGGNNEQFF
d_call: -; v_call: TRBV27; cdr3_aa: CASSLAGDYGYTF
d_call: -; v_call: TRBV9; cdr3_aa: CASSVVGLGDTQYF
d_call: -; v_call: TRBV6-5; cdr3_aa: CASSYGGESDEQYF
d_call: TRBD1; v_call: TRBV27; cdr3_aa: CASSFDRGTYEQYF
d_call: -; v_call: TRBV27; cdr3_aa: CASGYRDSYEQYF
d_call: -; v_call: TRBV2; cdr3_aa: CASSDSGYEQYF
d_call: -; v_call: TRBV25-1; cdr3_aa: CASSGGYEQYF
d_call: TRBD1; v_call: TRBV19; cdr3_aa: CASSLDREGDYEQYF
d_call: -; v_call: TRBV14; cdr3_aa: CASSQGSGAAFF
d_call: -; v_call: TRBV5-4; cdr3_aa: CASSLGDGSNQPQHF
d_call: TRBD2; v_call: TRBV27; cdr3_aa: CASSLSGGYSTDTQYF
d_call: TRBD1; v_call: TRBV7-9; cdr3_aa: CASSLGTGSSYEQYF
d_call: -; v_call: TRBV10-3; cdr3_aa: CAISESDNLNTEAFF